This entry features one T cell receptor beta chain sequence. No antigen is known for it. No much larger clone is present one base from it, and per-base qualities are unavailable. The sample is drawn from a study of blood T cells in healthy people across ages (dated by TCRdb to the mid-2010s). Study-wide context: Template switching captured roughly one uniquely barcoded TCR beta cDNA molecule per two T cells in model experiments. To track age-related changes in TCR beta repertoire diversity, the study relied on deep sequencing normalized with unique cDNA molecular identifiers. Using the same blood draw, the study looked at two additional independent replicas of 1 million unique cDNA reads for two donors, one aged 18 to 30 and the other aged 80 or older. Donors of different ages were randomly distributed across sequencing lanes to avoid experimental bias. The donors were split into four age groups: young (average 16 years), middle-aged (39), aged (roughly 65) and long-lived (approximately 80). Overall results and qualifications from the work: Conclusive comparison of naive and antigen-experienced compartments was prevented by the profiling of bulk unsorted PBMCs. Estimates of total diversity from one million sequenced T cells were regarded as lower bounds and underestimates. As age increased, observed TCR beta diversity per million T cells dropped in a roughly linear way, and a significant reduction was already evident by age 40. The long-lived group showed more naive CD4+ T cells, fewer expanded clones and increased TCR diversity than the aged group, suggesting age selection. There was a strong correlation between observed TCR beta diversity and the percentage of naive T cells measured by flow cytometry. Donor CMV infection status was unknown, potentially confounding age-related changes in expanded clonotypes.

CDR3 length: 19 amino acids, cysteine to phenylalanine. The entry retains the CDR3 DNA only, 57 bases that are in frame from base 1. V sheds 6 bases and J sheds 1 base, leaving 25 bases between their ends. CDR1 and CDR2, looked up from the germline V gene, are MNHNS and SASEGT. The library was made by 5' RACE. The second PCR ran for roughly 6 to 11 cycles and used a J-beta primer mix along with a sample-barcoded 5' primer. A unique molecular identifier was introduced onto each TCR beta cDNA molecule by a template-switch 5' adaptor carrying 12 random nucleotides. Each sample yielded at least 2.5 million CDR3-containing paired-end reads. The Mint cDNA synthesis kit, primed by a TRBC-specific oligonucleotide, was used to synthesize first-strand cDNA from all RNA. All cDNA was treated with uracil-DNA glycosylase and then went through a first 18-cycle PCR with the universal primers M1SS and BC2_uni_R. In the source study's methods: For normalization, 1 million high-quality reads were randomly selected from each sample, with every read carrying a distinct molecular identifier. Instead of being binned into consensus sequences, reads that shared molecular identifiers were thrown out. CDR3 identification, clonotype clustering and error correction used MiTCR with a Q25 quality threshold and the strictest error-elimination algorithm. Lower-bound total TCR beta diversity was estimated with a nonparametric unseen species model using Euler transformation. TCRdb applied fastp at Q25 and MiXCR to the public reads, then kept only in-frame beta chains. For every CDR3 protein sequence, its rows merge into one entry that carries the most common genes and DNA. These V and J calls originate from TCRdb's pipeline instead of the authors' own analysis. For this sample the table gives over 1,500,000 distinct CDR3 sequences, of which about two fifths were detected only once. About 21% of the sample belongs to the ten largest clones.

Systemically healthy Caucasian individuals from Russia, 39 in total and aged about 6 to 90 years, were included as donors. Around 10 milliliters of peripheral blood were drawn from each donor into EDTA-treated Vacutainer tubes. Ficoll-Paque density-gradient centrifugation was used to isolate PBMCs, with at least 6.5 million per sample. Total RNA, at least 6 micrograms per sample, was extracted from PBMCs with Trizol reagent. For every donor, an aliquot of PBMCs went through flow cytometry to measure the percentages of naive CD45RAhigh/CD27high T cells. Sequencing was done on a sample of blood. The source is a human donor in good health. This sequence uses TRBV6-1 and TRBJ2-1; the D call could be TRBD1 or TRBD2, with each sharing 6 bases. The CDR3 sequence is CASRPFYPTRGLSYNEQFF. The DNA reads as follows: TGTGCCAGCAGACCGTTCTACCCCACCCGGGGGCTTTCCTACAATGAGCAGTTCTTC.